Below, one TCR beta chain is given with its context. At least ten counts were recorded for this clonotype. Its target antigen remains unknown. Base qualities are not recorded, but no much larger clone differs from it by a single base. The data were obtained in a study of neurological immune-mediated disorders (dated by TCRdb to the late 2010s). With respect to the entire study: Using UMI-based sequencing, the study compared peripheral blood TCR-beta repertoires from patients with HTLV-I-associated myelopathy (HAM/TSP), patients with multiple sclerosis, and healthy controls. Longitudinal HAM/TSP and healthy donors were sampled at 3 time-points each (3-40 month intervals). The approximately 99 TCR-beta libraries included longitudinal samples, technical triplicates and paired sorted CD4+ and CD8+ T-cell subsets alongside PBMC samples. The cohort was made up of about 65 subjects, consisting of some 14 HAM/TSP patients, some 34 multiple sclerosis patients and roughly 20 healthy controls.

cDNA synthesis used template-switch 5'RACE with a primer carrying a 10-nucleotide random unique molecular identifier tagging each TCR transcript. Every sequencing run covered 15-18 subjects and yielded more than 180 million TCR-beta sequences. The RNeasy kit was used to extract total RNA. The KAPA Real-time Library Amplification kit was used to amplify TCR-beta VDJ regions with primers targeting the TCR constant region and the 5'RACE anchor. Sample indexes and Illumina adaptors were added in a first PCR, and a second PCR then increased library yield. After Ampure bead purification, the roughly 650 bp TCR product was size-selected on a 2% E-gel SizeSelection system. Before pooling, library quality was checked on a Bioanalyzer, concentration was measured with Qubit, and libraries were quantified with the Kapa Library Quantification kit. An Illumina HiSeq 2500 sequenced the libraries paired-end 2 x 150 bp. To increase sequence diversity, roughly 24-32% phiX was spiked into each library pool. In the authors' own workflow: Quality-filtered reads were processed with the UMI-based MiGEC pipeline, and over 85% of raw TCR sequences were removed by the MiGEC pipeline during error correction. VDJ genes were aligned to IMGT germline references, and each clonotype was defined by a unique CDR3 amino acid sequence together with V-J genes. Clonal expansion, Shannon diversity, and CDR3 relatedness (CalcPairwiseDistances, ClusterSamples) were evaluated with VDJtools, and phylogenetic trees were built with CLCbio workbench. Clones with at least 8 unique UMIs were defined as expanded, with this threshold being based on coefficient-of-variation modelling across technical triplicates. TCRdb redid the processing of the public reads, applying fastp at Q25 and MiXCR, and retained in-frame beta chains. CDR3 protein duplicates are merged, each entry listing the most common genes and DNA. These V and J calls are TCRdb output, not the study's own analysis. The sample table contains 45,000 to 60,000 distinct CDR3 sequences; only one count was recorded for approximately 12% of them. 7% to 10% of the sample comes from the top ten.

The research as a whole found: The highest TCR clonal expansion was observed in HAM/TSP patients, whereas the lowest was observed in MS patients, even when compared with healthy controls. No identical CDR3 amino acid sequences were found to be shared among expanded clones across subjects, suggesting that TCR-beta repertoires were private in all groups.

Sequences SEHNR (CDR1) and FQNEAQ (CDR2) are obtained from the germline V gene (reference sequence). V and J are truncated by 5 bases and 0 bases respectively, leaving an intervening sequence of 18 bases. The CDR3 contains 17 residues, cysteine and phenylalanine counted. This entry keeps only the CDR3 DNA: 51 bases, framed from base 1. The time point label here, explained by the study, means: longitudinal time-point 3. For the unsorted PBMC libraries, 2 million PBMCs were stored in RNAlater at -80 degrees C until RNA extraction and were used to generate the libraries. Peripheral blood was subjected to Ficoll-Hypaque density gradient centrifugation to isolate PBMCs, which were then cryopreserved in liquid nitrogen.

This chain is built from TRBV7-9 and TRBJ2-3, with the D call perhaps TRBD1 or TRBD2, each one matching 5 bases. The receptor was isolated from a male donor with HTLV-1-associated myelopathy (HAM/TSP). The specimen sequenced was PBMCs. The CDR3 region reads CASSHPRGGSSTDTQYF. The sequenced DNA is TGTGCCAGCAGCCACCCTCGGGGCGGCTCAAGCACAGATACGCAGTATTTT.